The clone carrying this T cell receptor beta chain showed up just a few times. Its cognate antigen is unknown. This CDR3 is built from 14 residues. V lost 7 bases to trimming and J lost 0 bases, with 9 bases between them. Germline loops: CDR1 MNHEY, CDR2 SVGAGI. cDNA prepared by RNA extraction and subsequent reverse transcription served as the template for sequencing. Profiled with immunoSEQ multiplex PCR; TCRdb holds only in-frame clones, not every one. The table records nearly 110,000 clones, 84% of them present only once. These data originate in a study of CD8+ T cells in alopecia areata. Notes on the study in general: Significant decreases in scalp clonality and expanded CD8+ clones followed tofacitinib treatment. Sequencing of scalp tissue also captures the resident alphabeta T cells of normal skin.

Treatment given: oral pan-JAK inhibitor, 5-10 mg twice daily. T lymphocytes (CD4+ and CD8+) were sorted from PBMCs. The sequence was collected from a human donor with alopecia areata. Source: CD8+ T cells sorted from blood, taken at week 24, from a patient treated with tofacitinib. The rearrangement links TRBV6-5 to TRBJ2-2; the D is unclear. The CDR3 region has the DNA TGTGCCAGCACTGTCCGACCGAACACCGGGGAGCTGTTTTTT. Its protein product is CASTVRPNTGELFF.